This is a list of T cell receptor beta chains from one sample in a study of human T cells and chemical hapten exposure. TCRdb processed the RACE reads anew with MiXCR; each CDR3 protein has one entry. The sample gives over 70,000 distinct CDR3 sequences, 8.5% of which show up once; roughly 3% is in the top ten. The sequencing used whole blood, collected in connection with sensitization to the hapten diphenylcyclopropenone (DPC). All receptors derive from a woman between 50 and 59 years old with alopecia areata. Some clones in this sample may be carry-over from other donors' samples. CDR3s include the opening cysteine and the closing phenylalanine or tryptophan. A D gene is named only where the DNA matches it firmly. Size is omitted from some rows. Given values are once, few, many or a class for expanded clones.

len,d_gene,v_gene,abundance,j_gene,CDR3nt,CDR3aa
15,TRBD2,TRBV27,few,TRBJ2-1,TGTGCCAGCACCCCCGGGGGACTAGCGGTCAATGAGCAGTTCTTC,CASTPGGLAVNEQFF
14,NA,TRBV18,NA,TRBJ2-3,TGTGCCAGCTCTCTTGAGGGATCCCCAGATACGCAGTATTTT,CASSLEGSPDTQYF
15,TRBD1,TRBV5-1,NA,TRBJ2-7,TGCGCCAGCAGCCCGTACTTGACAGGGGCCGACGAGCAGTACTTC,CASSPYLTGADEQYF
14,NA,TRBV5-1,many,TRBJ1-5,TGCGCCAGCAGCTTGGAAACGGCGAATCAGCCCCAGCATTTT,CASSLETANQPQHF
14,NA,TRBV12-3/TRBV12-4,NA,TRBJ1-4,TGTGCCAGCAGTTTAGGGACAGCACGCGAAAAACTGTTTTTT,CASSLGTAREKLFF
16,NA,TRBV29-1,NA,TRBJ1-2,TGCAGCGTTGAATTACCCGGGTCCCTTTTTAACTATGGCTACACCTTC,CSVELPGSLFNYGYTF
13,NA,TRBV20-1,few,TRBJ2-7,TGCAGTGCTTATCAGGGAGGAGTGGGGGAGCAGTACTTC,CSAYQGGVGEQYF
14,TRBD1,TRBV29-1,few,TRBJ2-7,TGCAGCGTTGAAGTGGGACAGGGGTCCTACGAGCAGTACTTC,CSVEVGQGSYEQYF
11,NA,TRBV6-1,NA,TRBJ1-5,TGTGCCAGCAGTGGACGGCAGCCCCAGCATTTT,CASSGRQPQHF
15,TRBD1,TRBV19,NA,TRBJ1-6,TGTGCCAGTAGTTCCTCGGGACAGATAGATTCACCCCTCAACTTT,CASSSSGQIDSPLNF
15,NA,TRBV9,NA,TRBJ2-3,TGTGCCAGCAGCGTAGTTTCCAGAGGAACAGATACGCAGTATTTT,CASSVVSRGTDTQYF
12,NA,TRBV4-3,many,TRBJ2-1,TGCGCCAGCAGCCAGGCGGGGTATGAGCAGTTCTTC,CASSQAGYEQFF
12,NA,TRBV12-3/TRBV12-4,many,TRBJ1-2,TGTGCCAGCAGTCCCGGACGCTATGGCTACACCTTC,CASSPGRYGYTF
15,TRBD1,TRBV20-1,many,TRBJ1-5,TGCAGTGCTCCTCTGGGGACAGGGGGTAATCAGCCCCAGCATTTT,CSAPLGTGGNQPQHF
14,NA,TRBV18,NA,TRBJ2-7,TGTGCCAGCTCACCACAGACAGGAGGGGACGAGCAGTACTTC,CASSPQTGGDEQYF
13,NA,TRBV4-1,NA,TRBJ1-4,TGCGCCAGCAGCCAGGATGACCGCCTGCGACTGTTTTTT,CASSQDDRLRLFF
14,NA,TRBV29-1,few,TRBJ2-3,TGCAGCGTTGGGGGGGTCACGCCCGGGGATACGCAGTATTTT,CSVGGVTPGDTQYF
14,NA,TRBV9,NA,TRBJ1-1,TGTGCCAGCAGCGTAGGGGCAGGGGTTAATGAAGCTTTCTTT,CASSVGAGVNEAFF
16,TRBD1,TRBV2,few,TRBJ1-1,TGTGCCAGCACCGCCCCGATGGTGGACAGGGAAGAGGAAGCTTTCTTT,CASTAPMVDREEEAFF
13,NA,TRBV7-2,medium-sized,TRBJ1-1,TGTGCCAGCAGCTTAGTGACGGGCGGAGAAGCTTTCTTT,CASSLVTGGEAFF
18,TRBD2,TRBV7-9,NA,TRBJ2-1,TGTGCCAGCAGCGCGGGAGCGGGGGCCCGGAGCTCCTACAATGAGCAGTTCTTC,CASSAGAGARSSYNEQFF
13,NA,TRBV24-1,few,TRBJ1-1,TGTGCCACCAGACGTACTAAGGAGGGTGAAGCTTTCTTT,CATRRTKEGEAFF
18,TRBD1,TRBV5-8,many,TRBJ2-5,TGTGCCAGCAGCTTAGTTCCCCCCCGGACAGGGGATGAGGAGACCCAGTACTTC,CASSLVPPRTGDEETQYF
12,NA,TRBV29-1,many,TRBJ2-1,TGCAGCGTTGTGCAGGGGTACAATGAGCAGTTCTTC,CSVVQGYNEQFF
14,TRBD1,TRBV6-6,many,TRBJ1-5,TGTGCCAGCAGTCAGACAGGGGGCCATCAGCCCCAGCATTTT,CASSQTGGHQPQHF
16,NA,TRBV5-4,NA,TRBJ2-4,TGTGCCAGCAGCTTGAAGCTGGTGGGAGGTGGAAACATTCAGTACTTC,CASSLKLVGGGNIQYF
12,NA,TRBV6-1,many,TRBJ1-6,TGTGCCAGCACCACAGGGAATTCACCCCTCCACTTT,CASTTGNSPLHF
15,NA,TRBV12-3/TRBV12-4,many,TRBJ1-3,TGTGCCAGCAGTTGGACACCAAGCTCTGGAAACACCATATATTTT,CASSWTPSSGNTIYF
13,NA,TRBV5-1,few,TRBJ1-1,TGCGCCAGCAGCTTGGGAGACTCCTCTGAAGCTTTCTTT,CASSLGDSSEAFF
17,NA,TRBV12-3/TRBV12-4,NA,TRBJ1-5,TGTGCCAGCAGTTTAAGGAGGGACCCATATAGCAATCAGCCCCAGCATTTT,CASSLRRDPYSNQPQHF
12,NA,TRBV15,NA,TRBJ2-4,TGTGCCACCAGCAGTCTGAAAAACATTCAGTACTTC,CATSSLKNIQYF
13,NA,TRBV3-1,NA,TRBJ2-5,TGTGCCAGCAGCCAAATGATACAGCTGACCCAGTACTTC,CASSQMIQLTQYF
13,TRBD2,TRBV29-1,few,TRBJ2-4,TGCAGCGTTGTCGGGAGGGCCCGGGACATTCAGTACTTC,CSVVGRARDIQYF
15,NA,TRBV20-1,many,TRBJ2-6,TGCAGTGCTATATCAGGGGGAGGGGGGGCCAACGTCCTGACTTTC,CSAISGGGGANVLTF
16,TRBD1,TRBV28,many,TRBJ1-4,TGTGCCAGCAGCTCCTACGAGGCAGGGGGCTTCGAAAAACTGTTTTTT,CASSSYEAGGFEKLFF
13,NA,TRBV6-5,many,TRBJ1-5,TGTGCCAGCAGTTACTCAGCTAATCAGCCCCAGCATTTT,CASSYSANQPQHF
13,TRBD1,TRBV29-1,NA,TRBJ2-5,TGCAGCGTTGAACGGGACAGGGGGGAGACCCAGTACTTC,CSVERDRGETQYF
15,NA,TRBV6-2/TRBV6-3,NA,TRBJ1-1,TGTGCCAGCAGTTACTCTCCCATCCAGAACACTGAAGCTTTCTTT,CASSYSPIQNTEAFF
16,TRBD2,TRBV7-9,once,TRBJ2-7,TGTGCCAGCAGCTACGGGGGGGGCGCCAGCTCCTACGAGCAGTACTTC,CASSYGGGASSYEQYF
16,NA,TRBV6-5,NA,TRBJ2-7,TGTGCCAGCAGACGGGGGTCGGGGGGCGACTCCTACGAGCAGTACTTC,CASRRGSGGDSYEQYF
13,NA,TRBV27,NA,TRBJ2-1,TGTGCCAGCAGTTTTGGGCCCCCCAATGAGCAGTTCTTC,CASSFGPPNEQFF
13,NA,TRBV5-1,NA,TRBJ2-3,TGCGCCAGCAGCTTTTCTGACACAGATACGCAGTATTTT,CASSFSDTDTQYF
13,NA,TRBV5-5,few,TRBJ1-2,TGTGCCAGCGGGACTGACTTACCGGAGGGCTACACCTTC,CASGTDLPEGYTF